In this sample, the clone carrying this T cell receptor (beta chain) turned up a few times. The CDR3 has 13 residues. Trimming cost V 0 bases and J 4 bases, with 6 bases left between them. Per germline, CDR1 SGDLS and CDR2 YYNGEE. This entry comes from a study of T-cell reconstitution after alpha-beta-depleted transplantation in children. The library targeted TCRbeta and was prepared with unique molecular identifiers. Each CDR3 protein is one row after TCRdb ran MiXCR on the PCR reads. The table has 500,000 or so distinct CDR3 sequences, around a third seen once. The chain carries TRBV9 and TRBJ2-3; D is unresolved. This sequence was found in a human donor who donated a stem cell graft to a child with aplastic anemia. The specimen was PBMCs from the stem cell graft donor, collected from the stem cell graft. CDR3: CASSVGLADTQYF. CDR3 nucleotide sequence: TGTGCCAGCAGCGTAGGCTTGGCAGATACGCAGTATTTT.